A single sample is the source of the 15 T cell receptor beta chains below, sequenced in a study of cytomegalovirus exposure and HLA in healthy donors. Amplification used 60 Vbeta primers and 13 Jbeta primers. This table comes from immunoSEQ multiplex PCR, and its TCRdb copy is limited to in-frame clones, with some not included. The sample gives 60,000 to 100,000 clones, about 78% of which show up once; 4.5% to 7% is in the top ten. The sequenced sample was PBMCs. Every receptor here comes from a male donor in good health and CMV-seropositive.

This clone occurred once. The rearrangement links TRBV7-9 to TRBJ2-5, with D possibly matching TRBD2 (5 bases). Germline values: CDR1 SEHNR, CDR2 FQNEAQ (reference sequence). Trimming removed 4 bases at V and 2 bases at J, with 11 bases between. This CDR3 comprises 14 residues. The CDR3 DNA is TGTGCCAGCAGCTCCAGACTATTACAAGAGACCCAGTACTTC. This gives the protein CASSSRLLQETQYF.

The chain joins TRBV2 to TRBJ2-1; 11 bases are a match to TRBD2. With V trimmed by 5 bases and J by 6 bases, 6 bases remained unmatched. Per the germline V gene, CDR1 is SNHLY and CDR2 is FYNNEI. The CDR3 length is 15 residues. CDR3 region: CASSLTSGSINEQFF. Here the CDR3 DNA reads TGTGCCAGCAGTCTAACTAGCGGGAGTATCAATGAGCAGTTCTTC.

The genes are TRBV11-3 and TRBJ2-5, with TRBD1 as a possible D gene (6 bases). Germline V gene sequence: CDR1 SGHNT, CDR2 YENEEA. The V and J ends lost 0 bases and 1 base respectively, with 9 bases between them. CDR3 length: 15 residues. CDR3 in amino acids: CASSLDSQGQETQYF. For the CDR3, the DNA is TGTGCCAGCAGCTTAGATTCACAGGGCCAAGAGACCCAGTACTTC.

This clone was recorded once. The gene calls are TRBV5-4 and TRBJ2-2, with 8 bases identical to TRBD2. This CDR3 has 16 amino acids. Germline-derived CDR1 and CDR2 are SGHNT and YYREEE (reference sequence). V lost 1 base and J lost 4; bases outside the gene matches: 6. The CDR3 loop is CASSLSSGEPTGELFF. The CDR3 bases are TGTGCCAGCAGCTTGAGTAGCGGGGAGCCCACCGGGGAGCTGTTTTTT.

V is TRBV7-9 and J is TRBJ2-7, with D possibly matching TRBD1 (6 bases). This CDR3 comprises 15 residues. The V and J ends lost 2 bases and 0 bases respectively, with 11 bases between them. In germline, CDR1 is SEHNR, CDR2 FQNEAQ (reference sequence). CDR3: CASSLRDTSSYEQYF. In DNA form, the CDR3 reads TGTGCCAGCAGCTTAAGGGACACGAGCTCCTACGAGCAGTACTTC.

The chain uses TRBV5-5 and TRBJ2-7, with a tentative D call TRBD2 (6 bases). CDR1 SGHKS and CDR2 YYEKEE come from the germline V gene (reference sequence). Trimming took off 2 bases at V and 9 bases at J, with 15 bases between the two ends. CDR3 size: 13 residues. DNA of the CDR3: TGTGCCAGCAGCTTTGGGGGGAGAGGCGGGCAGTACTTC. Translating gives CASSFGGRGGQYF.

The chain carries TRBV7-2 and TRBJ2-2; perhaps TRBD2 as D (5 bases). This CDR3 spans 15 amino acids. The V and J ends lost 5 bases and 7 bases respectively, with 17 bases between them. Germline loops: CDR1 SGHTA, CDR2 FQGNSA. The CDR3 spells CASSQEGSLGGELFF. CDR3 coding DNA: TGTGCCAGCAGCCAAGAGGGTAGTCTAGGCGGGGAGCTGTTTTTT.

The chain combines TRBV7-2 with TRBJ2-7; 7 bases match TRBD1. Per the germline V gene, CDR1 is SGHTA and CDR2 is FQGNSA. This CDR3 spans 13 amino acids. V gave up 4 bases and J gave up 6 bases; unmatched junction bases: 6. The CDR3 sequence: CASSSGGWGEQYF. DNA of the CDR3: TGTGCCAGCAGCTCAGGGGGTTGGGGCGAGCAGTACTTC.

The chain uses TRBV2 and TRBJ2-2; a possible D gene is TRBD1 (6 bases). The germline V and J ends were trimmed by 6 bases and 1 base, with 12 bases remaining between them. This CDR3 spans 15 amino acids. Germline V lookup: CDR1 SNHLY, CDR2 FYNNEI. The CDR3: CASSPTGMNTGELFF. As DNA, the CDR3 is TGTGCCAGCAGCCCAACAGGGATGAACACCGGGGAGCTGTTTTTT.

This clone was seen only a few times. The V call is TRBV28, the J call TRBJ2-3; 9 bases agree with TRBD2. Germline V gene lookup returns CDR1 MDHEN and CDR2 SYDVKM. The CDR3 covers 16 residues. V trimming: 7 bases; J trimming: 2 bases; junction bases outside the gene matches: 10. The CDR3 sequence: CASKPVGGRATDTQYF. CDR3 in DNA: TGTGCCAGCAAGCCGGTTGGCGGGAGGGCCACAGATACGCAGTATTTT.

The chain joins TRBV18 to TRBJ2-3; 8 nucleotides align to TRBD1. The CDR3 is 16 amino acids. Per the germline V gene, CDR1 is KGHSH and CDR2 is LQKENI. J gave up 0 bases and V 4 bases, and 6 bases lay outside the gene matches. The CDR3 loop is CASSHKQGGSTDTQYF. In DNA, the CDR3 is TGTGCCAGCTCACATAAACAGGGGGGCAGCACAGATACGCAGTATTTT.

The rearrangement links TRBV9 to TRBJ1-1; D gene ambiguous. The germline V gene encodes CDR1 SGDLS and CDR2 YYNGEE. The CDR3 totals 13 residues. Trimming removed 1 base at V and 1 base at J, with 5 bases between. CDR3 nucleotide sequence: TGTGCCAGCAGCGTATCCGGGAACACTGAAGCTTTCTTT. It encodes CASSVSGNTEAFF.

This rearrangement joins TRBV2 to TRBJ2-1; possibly TRBD1 for D (5 bases). The CDR3 is 16 residues long. Per germline, CDR1 SNHLY and CDR2 FYNNEI. V was trimmed by 1 base and J by 6 bases, leaving 16 bases between them. CDR3 in amino acids: CASSEDRYSPGNEQFF. The CDR3 region has the DNA TGTGCCAGCAGTGAAGACAGGTACTCCCCGGGCAATGAGCAGTTCTTC.

The V gene is TRBV19, the J gene TRBJ2-7, with 10 bases aligning to TRBD1. The ends lost 9 bases at V and 2 bases at J; junction bases unmatched: 4. CDR3 length equals 13 residues. Germline values: CDR1 LNHDA, CDR2 SQIVND (reference sequence). The CDR3, as DNA: TGTGCCAGCTCGGGACAGGGGACCTACGAGCAGTACTTC. Protein sequence: CASSGQGTYEQYF.

The chain joins TRBV9 to TRBJ2-7; 7 nucleotides agree with TRBD2. The CDR3 runs 15 residues. In germline, CDR1 is SGDLS, CDR2 YYNGEE. With 3 bases clipped from V and 2 bases from J, the junction kept 8 bases outside the gene matches. The CDR3 here is CASSAASGLPYEQYF. In DNA form, the CDR3 reads TGTGCCAGCAGCGCCGCTAGCGGATTGCCCTACGAGCAGTACTTC.